Below are 5 T cell receptor beta chains sequenced from a single sample in a study of CD8 T cells in ankylosing spondylitis. Via MiXCR, TCRdb re-called the 5' RACE reads, giving one row per CDR3 protein. Of 200,000 or so distinct CDR3 sequences listed, roughly 24% are singletons. Sequencing used blood, either unsorted or a sorted T cell fraction (not recorded which). The receptors were sampled from a male donor with ankylosing spondylitis or in good health (not recorded which).

This clonotype was seen a few times. J is TRBJ1-4 and V is TRBV28, with D possibly TRBD1 on 6 matching bases. This CDR3 is 14 amino acids long. Germline V gene data show CDR1 as MDHEN and CDR2 as SYDVKM. Trimming cost V 3 bases and J 5 bases, with 10 bases left between them. CDR3 coding DNA: TGTGCCAGCAGTTTCCCAGGGGAGAATGAAAAACTGTTTTTT. This codes for CASSFPGENEKLFF.

At least ten counts were recorded for this clonotype. The rearrangement joins TRBV3-1 to TRBJ1-6, with 8 nucleotides matching TRBD1. This CDR3 spans 14 amino acids. Germline-derived CDR1 and CDR2 are LGHDT and YNNKEL (reference sequence). J was trimmed by 10 bases and V by 3 bases; bases with no gene match: 5. Written as DNA, the CDR3 is TGTGCCAGCAGCCAGGGACAGGATCTCTCACCCCTCCACTTT. Translated: CASSQGQDLSPLHF. The variable domain in full, completed from reference TRBV3-1 and TRBJ1-6, reads DTAVSQTPKYLVTQMGNDKSIKCEQNLGHDTMYWYKQDSKKFLKIMFSYNNKELIINETVPNRFSPKSPDKAHLNLHINSLELGDSAVYFCASSQGQDLSPLHFGNGTRLTVT.

There are many counts of this clonotype. V is TRBV12-3 or TRBV12-4 and J is TRBJ1-1; D is unclear. V was pared by 4 bases and J by 1 base, with 13 bases between. This CDR3 contains 15 residues. CDR3 amino acids: CASSSPGRRNTEAFF. The CDR3 bases are TGTGCCAGCAGTTCCCCCGGACGGAGGAACACTGAAGCTTTCTTT.

This clonotype has ten or more counts. The genes are TRBV12-3 or TRBV12-4 and TRBJ2-6; 10 bases agree with TRBD1. J lost 1 base, V lost 8 bases, and 2 bases had no gene match. The CDR3 is 15 residues long. CDR3 in DNA: TGTGCCAGCGGGGGACAGGGGTCTGGGGCCAACGTCCTGACTTTC. This codes for CASGGQGSGANVLTF.

This chain uses TRBV12-3 or TRBV12-4 with TRBJ1-5; 7 bases agree with TRBD1. V was clipped by 6 bases and J by 3 bases; unmatched bases: 5. The CDR3 spans 14 residues. CDR3 amino acids: CASSRDRDNQPQHF. The CDR3 nucleotides read TGTGCCAGCAGCCGCGACAGGGACAATCAGCCCCAGCATTTT.